The rows below give T cell receptor beta chains drawn from one sample of a study of CDR3 diversity in severe acne. TCRdb passed the PCR reads through MiXCR, listing each CDR3 protein once. Among over 85,000 distinct CDR3 sequences, approximately 47% were seen once, and the ten largest hold roughly 12%. The sequencing sample was made of blood. These receptors originate from a male donor with acne. Each CDR3 is given with its conserved first and last residue. The order of the fields is D gene, clone size, J gene, V gene, CDR3 DNA, CDR3 protein. The D gene is left open where the match is weak. Clone size appears in some rows only: once, few, many, or a class for an expanded clone.

>TRBD1|.|TRBJ2-2|TRBV9
TGTGCCAGCAGCACCGTGACAGGGACGGGGGAGCTGTTTTTT
CASSTVTGTGELFF
>TRBD2|few|TRBJ2-1|TRBV29-1
TGCAGCGTTGAATCGGGAGGAGGAGGCAATGAGCAGTTCTTC
CSVESGGGGNEQFF
>TRBD2|medium-sized|TRBJ2-1|TRBV29-1
TGCAGCGTTAGCGGGAGGGGAGCCTACAATGAGCAGTTCTTC
CSVSGRGAYNEQFF
>TRBD1|.|TRBJ1-5|TRBV28
TGTGCCAGCAGTTTATTTCCGCGACAGGGTCAGCCCCAGCATTTT
CASSLFPRQGQPQHF
>.|.|TRBJ1-2|TRBV13
TGTGCCAGCAGCCCGGGTCAGGAGGATGACTATGGCTACACCTTC
CASSPGQEDDYGYTF
>TRBD1|few|TRBJ1-2|TRBV25-1
TGTGCCAGCAGCGAGCCCACGGTAGGGGGCAACTATGGCTACACCTTC
CASSEPTVGGNYGYTF
>TRBD1|.|TRBJ2-7|TRBV20-1
TGCAGTGCCCCGGGACAGATCTACGAGCAGTACTTC
CSAPGQIYEQYF
>TRBD2|medium-sized|TRBJ2-1|TRBV19
TGTGCCAGTAGTATAGCACTAGCGGGCCTCAATGAGCAGTTCTTC
CASSIALAGLNEQFF
>.|.|TRBJ2-7|TRBV19
TGTGCCAGTAATCCCCGGACGGGCTACTACGAGCAGTACTTC
CASNPRTGYYEQYF
>.|many|TRBJ1-2|TRBV20-1
TGCAGTGCTAGTGGGCAGGGTTGGGATGGCTACACCTTC
CSASGQGWDGYTF
>TRBD1|.|TRBJ1-2|TRBV28
TGTGCCGGCCGAGAGGGGGCTGATGGCTACACCTTC
CAGREGADGYTF
>.|many|TRBJ2-1|TRBV20-1
TGCAGTGCTAAGGGGGAGGGCTTAAATGAGCAGTTCTTC
CSAKGEGLNEQFF
>TRBD1|.|TRBJ2-3|TRBV6-4
TGTGCCAGCAGTGCTAGTGTGGTCGGGACAGGCACGGGTACGCAGTATTTT
CASSASVVGTGTGTQYF